The 26 T cell receptor beta chains listed next were all sequenced from one sample in a study of CD8+CD57+ T cells in acquired aplastic anemia. The template for TCR beta VDJ and CDR3 sequence profiling was genomic DNA. TCRdb reprocessed the reads via MiXCR and lists one record per CDR3 protein. The sample carries 150,000 or so distinct CDR3 sequences, 55% to 75% recorded once. Specimen: sorted CD4+, CD8+, or CD8+CD57+ T cells (not recorded which) from PBMCs. These receptors were taken from a human donor in good health.

Comments on this clonotype: Germline and junction disagree at one end, which may indicate a read error. This chain links TRBV10-3 with TRBJ1-1, with D tentatively TRBD1 (5 bases). The length of the CDR3 is 11 residues. The V gene's germline CDR1 is ENHRY and CDR2 SYGVKD. The CDR3 region has the DNA TGTGCCATCAGTGAGGACAGCGAAGCCTTCTTT. Protein product: CAISEDSEAFF.

In its sample, this clonotype was seen many times. V and J are TRBV5-1 and TRBJ2-1; 9 bases are a match to TRBD2. V trimming: 5 bases; J trimming: 0 bases; junction bases outside the gene matches: 12. The CDR3 is made up of 18 amino acids. CDR1 SGHRS and CDR2 YFSETQ come from the germline V gene. This chain's CDR3 is CASRQRLAEVSSYNEQFF. The CDR3 coding sequence is TGCGCCAGCAGACAGAGACTAGCGGAGGTTAGCTCCTACAATGAGCAGTTCTTC.

In DNA form, the CDR3 reads TGCAGCGTCTTACCGGACAGCTCCTACGAGCAGTACTTC. Encoded protein: CSVLPDSSYEQYF. The J gene is TRBJ2-7, the V gene TRBV29-1, with D perhaps TRBD1 (6 bases). CDR3 length equals 13 residues. Germline V gives CDR1 SQVTM, CDR2 ANQGSEA. Between the trimmed V and J ends, which lost 6 bases and 0 bases, there was a span of 12 bases.

The rearrangement joins TRBV9 to TRBJ1-5, with D uncertain. Germline loops: CDR1 SGDLS, CDR2 YYNGEE. V was trimmed by 4 bases and J by 3 bases, leaving 17 bases between them. This CDR3 is 16 amino acids long. This CDR3 is CASSQDGRRYNQPQHF. CDR3 sequence (DNA): TGTGCCAGCAGCCAAGATGGGAGGAGGTACAATCAGCCCCAGCATTTT.

This clonotype has just a few counts. One junction end disagrees with the germline gene, perhaps due to a read error. CDR3 in amino acids: CASSLGGADTGELFF. In nucleotides, the CDR3 is TGTGCTAGCAGCTTAGGGGGCGCAGACACCGGGGAGCTGTTTTTT. V is TRBV7-7 and J is TRBJ2-2, with 7 bases that match TRBD1. The CDR3 covers 15 residues. From germline, CDR1 is SSHAT and CDR2 FNYEAQ (reference sequence).

V usage is TRBV24-1 and J usage is TRBJ2-1, with D unresolved. The CDR3 has 11 amino acids. V was shortened by 12 bases and J by 7 bases, with 12 bases between the two germline ends. From germline, CDR1 is KGHDR and CDR2 SFDVKD. CDR3 bases: TGTGCCGGCCAGCCAGAGAATGAGCAGTTCTTC. Its translation: CAGQPENEQFF.

The chain links TRBV5-6 to TRBJ2-7; no clear D gene. The CDR3 spans 15 residues. Germline assignment: CDR1 SGHDT and CDR2 YYEEEE. The germline V and J ends were trimmed by 2 bases and 2 bases, with 14 bases remaining between them. The CDR3 region has the DNA TGTGCCAGCAGCTTAGAGGTTTCGGAAACCTACGAGCAGTACTTC. It codes for CASSLEVSETYEQYF.

On this clonotype: Its ends do not fully match the called genes, so a read error is possible. V and J are TRBV5-1 and TRBJ1-5; D unresolved. This CDR3 comprises 13 residues. Looked up from germline, CDR1 is SGHRS and CDR2 is YFSETQ. The CDR3, as DNA: TGTGCCAGCAGCCCGGACCCGAATCAGCCCCAGCATTTT. Amino acids: CASSPDPNQPQHF.

The rearrangement links TRBV20-1 to TRBJ2-7; weak D call: TRBD2 (7 bases). The J call may be wrong; the DNA end is better matched by TRBJ2-1. The germline V gene has CDR1 DFQATT and CDR2 SNEGSKA (reference sequence). The CDR3 totals 12 residues. The CDR3 loop is CSARVGGLGQFF. The CDR3 DNA reads TGCAGTGCTAGAGTGGGGGGGCTTGGGCAGTTCTTC.

The V call is TRBV20-1, the J call TRBJ2-7, with 10 bases fitting TRBD1. Germline-derived CDR1 and CDR2 are DFQATT and SNEGSKA (reference sequence). The CDR3 covers 15 residues. The V segment lost 0 bases and the J segment 2 bases; nucleotides outside the gene matches: 4. The CDR3 reads CSARDRDRGTYEQYF. The CDR3 DNA reads TGCAGTGCTAGAGACCGGGACAGGGGAACCTACGAGCAGTACTTC.

This CDR3 reads CASSLGLAGVGELFF. For the CDR3, the DNA is TGCGCCAGCAGCTTGGGGCTAGCGGGAGTCGGGGAGCTGTTTTTT. The chain recombines TRBV5-1 with TRBJ2-2; 10 bases match TRBD2. CDR1 and CDR2 from the germline V gene are SGHRS and YFSETQ. V was clipped by 0 bases and J by 7 bases; unmatched bases: 3. This CDR3 contains 15 residues.

This clonotype showed up many times. The chain recombines TRBV3-1 with TRBJ2-7; D may be TRBD2 (6 bases). This CDR3 comprises 15 residues. Germline CDR1 and CDR2: LGHDT and YNNKEL (reference sequence). Trimming stripped 0 bases from V and 5 bases from J, with 14 bases between. The CDR3 is CASSQDSGPEDEQYF. The DNA of the CDR3 is TGTGCCAGCAGCCAAGATAGCGGCCCTGAGGACGAGCAGTACTTC.

The genes are TRBV2 and TRBJ2-3, with TRBD2 matching over 12 bases. Trimming took 5 bases from V and 11 from J; bases not matched to a gene: 14. The CDR3 consists of 16 residues. CDR1 and CDR2 (germline): SNHLY, FYNNEI. The CDR3 loop reads CASSPRTSGKYNEQYF. The CDR3 nucleotides read TGTGCCAGCAGTCCTAGGACTAGCGGGAAATACAATGAGCAGTATTTT.

V gene TRBV7-2 combines with J gene TRBJ1-4, with D hard to call. Trimming took off 2 bases at V and 4 bases at J, with 2 bases between the two ends. The CDR3 sequence is 12 residues long. Germline V gives CDR1 SGHTA, CDR2 FQGNSA. Written as DNA, the CDR3 is TGTGCCAGCAGCTTATTTAATGAAAAACTGTTTTTT. As protein: CASSLFNEKLFF.

This clonotype came up many times. The genes are TRBV9 and TRBJ2-3; either TRBD1 or TRBD2 may fit D (5 bases each). Germline CDR1 and CDR2: SGDLS and YYNGEE. CDR3 length: 12 amino acids. With 5 bases removed from V and 5 bases from J, the gap between germline ends came to 9 bases. The CDR3 region is CASRGVGDTQYF. The CDR3 nucleotides read TGTGCCAGCAGGGGGGTCGGAGATACGCAGTATTTT.

Note on this clonotype: Germline and junction disagree at one end, which may indicate a read error. The chain links TRBV10-3 to TRBJ2-5; 7 bases align to TRBD2. The CDR3 has 13 amino acids. Looked up from germline, CDR1 is ENHRY and CDR2 is SYGVKD. The CDR3 DNA follows: TGTGCCAGCAGTTCAACTAGCGTGGAGACCCAGTACTTC. Translated: CASSSTSVETQYF.

Here the CDR3 DNA reads TGCAGTGCTGGACCCGGGACAGGGGAAACCCAGTACTTC. Its protein product is CSAGPGTGETQYF. This sequence joins TRBV20-1 and TRBJ2-5; 10 bases fit TRBD1. V lost 5 bases to trimming and J lost 8 bases; unmatched junction nucleotides: 8. The germline CDR1 and CDR2 sequences are DFQATT and SNEGSKA (reference sequence). The CDR3 has 13 residues.

The chain carries TRBV12-3 or TRBV12-4 and TRBJ1-1; tentative D call: TRBD1 (5 bases). Trimming shortened V by 4 bases and J by 10 bases, and 13 bases separated the two germline ends. This CDR3 has 12 amino acids. CDR3 sequence reads: CASSSSRQGAFF. DNA for the CDR3: TGTGCCAGCAGTTCATCCCGGCAGGGAGCTTTCTTT.

This clonotype was seen a few times. The chain combines TRBV10-3 with TRBJ1-6; TRBD1 matches at 7 bases. With V trimmed by 4 bases and J by 0 bases, 9 bases remained unmatched. Germline values: CDR1 ENHRY, CDR2 SYGVKD. The CDR3 has 18 amino acids. CDR3 sequence: CAISGQGRNYSYNSPLHF. CDR3 DNA: TGTGCCATCAGTGGACAGGGCCGAAACTACTCCTATAATTCACCCCTCCACTTT.

This clonotype was picked up many times. The chain is built from TRBV4-1 and TRBJ1-4, with no clear D. The CDR3 totals 15 residues. CDR1 and CDR2 (germline): MGHRA, YSYEKL. V lost 0 bases and J lost 7, with 12 bases in between. CDR3 sequence (DNA): TGCGCCAGCAGCCAAGAGGGCAGGTCCCCTGAAAAACTGTTTTTT. Residues: CASSQEGRSPEKLFF.

This clonotype occurred many times. J is TRBJ1-2 and V is TRBV6-5; D possibly corresponds to TRBD1 (6 bases). Germline CDR1 is MNHEY and CDR2 is SVGAGI. Trimming stripped 2 bases from V and 7 bases from J, with 17 bases between. CDR3 length equals 15 residues. The CDR3 region is CASSYGRDTITGYTF. CDR3 nucleotides: TGTGCCAGCAGTTACGGTCGGGACACAATTACTGGCTACACCTTC.

The chain couples TRBV20-1 to TRBJ2-7; D gene ambiguous. Germline V lookup: CDR1 DFQATT, CDR2 SNEGSKA (reference sequence). Deletions cut 0 bases from V and 0 bases from J, with 9 bases between. The CDR3 sequence is 14 residues long. This CDR3 is CSARDLKISYEQYF. DNA of the CDR3: TGCAGTGCTAGAGATCTCAAAATCTCCTACGAGCAGTACTTC.

In the case of this clonotype: The junction shows a germline mismatch at one end, possibly a read error. CDR3 bases: TGTGCTAGCAGCTTATCCCCGGGACTAGCCGGCGAGCAGTACTTC. This sequence encodes CASSLSPGLAGEQYF. V usage is TRBV7-7 and J usage is TRBJ2-7; 9 bases line up with TRBD2. The CDR3 has 15 residues. Germline CDR1 is SSHAT and CDR2 is FNYEAQ (reference sequence).

The V gene is TRBV7-6, the J gene TRBJ1-1; the D gene is possibly TRBD1 (6 bases). CDR3 length equals 14 residues. V was shortened by 1 base and J by 6 bases, with 12 bases between the two germline ends. Germline CDR1 SGHVS, CDR2 FNYEAQ. CDR3 in amino acids: CASSLEGGDAEAFF. The CDR3 DNA reads as TGTGCCAGCAGCTTAGAGGGGGGGGACGCTGAAGCTTTCTTT.

V and J are TRBV20-1 and TRBJ2-3; no firm D call. V dropped 4 bases and J dropped 8 bases, with 10 bases sitting between them. CDR3 size: 11 residues. Germline assignment: CDR1 DFQATT and CDR2 SNEGSKA (reference sequence). Here the CDR3 reads CSAISEVTQYF. CDR3 sequence (DNA): TGCAGTGCTATAAGCGAGGTTACGCAGTATTTT.

This clonotype was recorded a few times. The chain is built from TRBV15 and TRBJ2-7; D is uncertain. This CDR3 is 13 amino acids long. Germline assignment: CDR1 LNHNV and CDR2 YYDKDF (reference sequence). V gave up 0 bases and J gave up 6 bases, with 9 bases separating them. The CDR3 sequence is CATSRDLLGEQYF. In DNA form, the CDR3 reads TGTGCCACCAGCAGAGATCTGTTGGGCGAGCAGTACTTC.